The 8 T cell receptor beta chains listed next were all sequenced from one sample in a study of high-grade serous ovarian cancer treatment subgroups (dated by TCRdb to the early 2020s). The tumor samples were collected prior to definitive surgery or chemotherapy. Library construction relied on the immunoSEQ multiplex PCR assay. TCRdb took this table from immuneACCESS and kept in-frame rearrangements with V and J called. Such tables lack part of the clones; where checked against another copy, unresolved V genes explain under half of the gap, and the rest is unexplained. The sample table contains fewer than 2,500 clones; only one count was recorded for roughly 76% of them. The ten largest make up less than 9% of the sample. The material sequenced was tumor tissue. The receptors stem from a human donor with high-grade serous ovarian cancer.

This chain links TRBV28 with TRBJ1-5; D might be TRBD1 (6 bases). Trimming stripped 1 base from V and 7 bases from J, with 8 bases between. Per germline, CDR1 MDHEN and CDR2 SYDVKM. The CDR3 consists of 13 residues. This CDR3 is CASSLSRGQPQHF. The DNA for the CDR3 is TGTGCCAGCAGTTTATCCAGGGGCCAGCCCCAGCATTTT.

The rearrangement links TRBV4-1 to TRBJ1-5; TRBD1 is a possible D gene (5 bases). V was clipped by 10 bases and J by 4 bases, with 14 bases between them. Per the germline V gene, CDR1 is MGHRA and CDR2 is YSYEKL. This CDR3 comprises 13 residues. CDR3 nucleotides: TGCGCCACCCGTGGGGCGGCGAATCAGCCCCAGCATTTT. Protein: CATRGAANQPQHF.

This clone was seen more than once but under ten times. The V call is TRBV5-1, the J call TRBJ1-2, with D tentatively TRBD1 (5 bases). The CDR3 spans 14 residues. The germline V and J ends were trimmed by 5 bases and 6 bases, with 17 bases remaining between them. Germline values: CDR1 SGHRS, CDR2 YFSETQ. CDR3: CASSPEDSEDGYTF. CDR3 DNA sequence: TGCGCCAGCAGTCCCGAAGACAGCGAGGATGGCTACACCTTC. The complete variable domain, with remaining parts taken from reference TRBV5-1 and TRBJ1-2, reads KAGVTQTPRYLIKTRGQQVTLSCSPISGHRSVSWYQQTPGQGLQFLFEYFSETQRNKGNFPGRFSGRQFSNSRSEMNVSTLELGDSALYLCASSPEDSEDGYTFGSGTRLTVV.

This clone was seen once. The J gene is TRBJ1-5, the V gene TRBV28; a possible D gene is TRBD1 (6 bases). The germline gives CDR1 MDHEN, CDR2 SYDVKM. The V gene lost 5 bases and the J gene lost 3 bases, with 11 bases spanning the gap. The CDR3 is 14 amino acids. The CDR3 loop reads CASSEDRANQPQHF. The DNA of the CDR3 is TGTGCCAGCAGTGAGGACAGAGCCAATCAGCCCCAGCATTTT.

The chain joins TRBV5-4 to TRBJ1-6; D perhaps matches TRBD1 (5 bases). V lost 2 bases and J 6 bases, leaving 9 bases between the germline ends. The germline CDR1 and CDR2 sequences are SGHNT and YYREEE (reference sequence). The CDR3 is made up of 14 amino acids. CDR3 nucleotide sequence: TGTGCCAGCAGCTTCGGGACGGTTAATTCACCCCTCCACTTT. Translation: CASSFGTVNSPLHF. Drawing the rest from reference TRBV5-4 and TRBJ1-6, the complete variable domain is ETGVTQSPTHLIKTRGQQVTLRCSSQSGHNTVSWYQQALGQGPQFIFQYYREEENGRGNFPPRFSGLQFPNYSSELNVNALELDDSALYLCASSFGTVNSPLHFGNGTRLTVT.

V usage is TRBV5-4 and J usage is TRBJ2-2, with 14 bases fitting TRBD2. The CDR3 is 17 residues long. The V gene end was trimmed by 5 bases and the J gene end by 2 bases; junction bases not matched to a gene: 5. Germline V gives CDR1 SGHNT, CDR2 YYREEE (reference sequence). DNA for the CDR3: TGTGCCAGCAGGGGCGGACTAGCGGGGGGCAACACCGGGGAGCTGTTTTTT. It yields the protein CASRGGLAGGNTGELFF.

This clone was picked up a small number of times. CDR3 bases: TGTGCCAGTAGTATCAAGGAGACCCAGTACTTC. Translated: CASSIKETQYF. The chain carries TRBV19 and TRBJ2-5; D unresolved. Germline-derived CDR1 and CDR2 are LNHDA and SQIVND (reference sequence). The V gene lost 3 bases and the J gene lost 5 bases, with 4 bases spanning the gap. CDR3 length: 11 amino acids.

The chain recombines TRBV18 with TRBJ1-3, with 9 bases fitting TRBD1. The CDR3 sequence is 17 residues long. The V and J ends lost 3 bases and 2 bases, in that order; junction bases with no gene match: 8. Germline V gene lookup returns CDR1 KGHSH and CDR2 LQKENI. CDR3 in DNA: TGTGCCAGCTCACCCGGACAGGGGACGTCTGCTGGAAACACCATATATTTT. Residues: CASSPGQGTSAGNTIYF.